This T cell receptor beta chain emerged from a study of cytomegalovirus exposure and HLA in healthy donors. Germline loops: CDR1 SEHNR, CDR2 FQNEAQ (reference sequence). The CDR3 is made up of 14 amino acids. The PCR used 60 Vbeta and 13 Jbeta primers. Some clones are missing from TCRdb's copy, which holds only in-frame ones; the method was immunoSEQ multiplex PCR. The data contain under 250,000 clones, about 80% of them singletons. This chain uses TRBV7-9 with TRBJ2-5, with D possibly matching TRBD1 (5 bases). The DNA end lines up better with TRBJ2-7; the J call may be wrong. Sequencing was performed on PBMCs. This receptor was identified in a man aged 18 to 30 in good health and CMV-seronegative. CDR3: CASSPYSRGYEQYF. DNA for the CDR3: TGTGCCAGCAGCCCATATAGTAGGGGATACGAGCAGTACTTC.